The 29 T cell receptor beta chains in this list originate from one sample, sequenced in a study of post-analysis software for immune sequencing data. General observations from the study: With TRBV5-6, TRBV5-1 and TRBV20-1 included, a handful of TRBV segments were more frequent in patients than in controls.

Carried by the TCR beta cDNA libraries were unique molecular identifiers. TCRdb ran MiXCR on the PCR reads and lists one entry per CDR3 protein. This sample yields 450,000 to 650,000 distinct CDR3 sequences, of which 44% are seen a single time; roughly 1.8% belongs to the top ten. These receptors lack a known antigen. Source material: blood. The receptors derive from a girl between 5 and 17 years old with multiple sclerosis.

This sequence joins TRBV9 and TRBJ2-7, with TRBD2 identical over 7 bases. With V trimmed by 4 bases and J by 0 bases, 7 bases remained unmatched. Germline loops: CDR1 SGDLS, CDR2 YYNGEE. This CDR3 is built from 15 residues. This CDR3 reads CASSPAASGSYEQYF. DNA of the CDR3: TGTGCCAGCAGCCCCGCGGCTAGCGGCTCCTACGAGCAGTACTTC.

This clonotype appeared a few times. This rearrangement joins TRBV5-1 to TRBJ1-2, with 7 bases matching TRBD1. V lost 4 bases to trimming and J lost 4 bases; unmatched junction nucleotides: 7. The CDR3 sequence is 14 residues long. Germline V gene lookup returns CDR1 SGHRS and CDR2 YFSETQ. This chain's CDR3 is CASSLGQGVYGYTF. The CDR3 nucleotides are TGCGCCAGCAGCCTCGGGCAGGGGGTCTATGGCTACACCTTC. Drawing the rest from reference TRBV5-1 and TRBJ1-2, the complete variable domain is KAGVTQTPRYLIKTRGQQVTLSCSPISGHRSVSWYQQTPGQGLQFLFEYFSETQRNKGNFPGRFSGRQFSNSRSEMNVSTLELGDSALYLCASSLGQGVYGYTFGSGTRLTVV.

The chain uses TRBV5-1 and TRBJ1-5; D might be TRBD1 (6 bases). V shed 2 bases and J shed 0 bases, with 12 bases lying between them. Germline V lookup: CDR1 SGHRS, CDR2 YFSETQ. The CDR3 extends over 16 amino acids. CDR3 nucleotide sequence: TGCGCCAGCAGCTTAGGGGGGGCCTATAGCAATCAGCCCCAGCATTTT. Translating it yields CASSLGGAYSNQPQHF.

In regard to this clonotype: This may stem from a read error, because a much larger clone lies one nucleotide away. J is TRBJ2-3 and V is TRBV11-2, with D possibly TRBD1 on 6 matching bases. This CDR3 is built from 17 residues. Germline CDR1 is SGHAT and CDR2 is FQNNGV. V was trimmed by 2 bases and J by 0 bases, leaving 15 bases between them. The CDR3: CASSLCADRSSTDTQYF. DNA for the CDR3: TGTGCCAGCAGCTTATGCGCCGACAGGAGTAGCACAGATACGCAGTATTTT.

This clonotype was found a few times. The rearrangement joins TRBV29-1 to TRBJ2-7, with D perhaps assigned TRBD1 or TRBD2 (5 bases each). V lost 4 bases and J 3 bases, leaving 19 bases between the germline ends. The CDR3 has 15 residues. Germline V gene lookup returns CDR1 SQVTM and CDR2 ANQGSEA. CDR3 region: CSVVGVVGRDYEQYF. CDR3 sequence (DNA): TGCAGCGTTGTGGGGGTGGTGGGACGGGACTACGAGCAGTACTTC.

V usage is TRBV20-1 and J usage is TRBJ2-5, with D possibly being TRBD1 (6 bases). The closer fit of TRBJ2-7 to the DNA end suggests the J call may be wrong. This CDR3 has 13 amino acids. CDR1 is DFQATT and CDR2 is SNEGSKA in the germline V gene (reference sequence). The CDR3 is CSARYREPYEQYF. The CDR3 DNA reads as TGCAGTGCTAGGTACAGGGAACCCTACGAGCAGTACTTC.

The chain couples TRBV13 to TRBJ1-1; the D gene is possibly TRBD1 (6 bases). Trimming took 5 bases from V and 4 from J, leaving 11 bases between them. In germline, CDR1 is PRHDT, CDR2 FYEKMQ (reference sequence). CDR3 length equals 13 residues. This chain's CDR3 is CASSPDRPTEAFF. In DNA, the CDR3 is TGTGCCAGCAGCCCCGACAGGCCCACTGAAGCTTTCTTT.

The sample holds a few counts of this clonotype. V and J are TRBV6-6 and TRBJ2-7; D is uncertain. V was pared by 0 bases and J by 0 bases, with 12 bases between. Per germline, CDR1 MNHNY and CDR2 SVGAGI (reference sequence). The CDR3 is 16 amino acids. The CDR3 DNA is TGTGCCAGCAGTTACTCGAGGCAGATCAACTCCTACGAGCAGTACTTC. The encoded protein is CASSYSRQINSYEQYF.

This clonotype has just a few counts. J is TRBJ2-3 and V is TRBV4-1; 8 bases fit TRBD2. The trim removed 6 bases at V and 4 bases at J, leaving 3 bases unmatched. This CDR3 has 13 amino acids. Germline V gene lookup returns CDR1 MGHRA and CDR2 YSYEKL. CDR3 DNA sequence: TGCGCCAGCAGAGGACTAGCTGCAGATACGCAGTATTTT. Translation gives CASRGLAADTQYF.

The chain links TRBV20-1 to TRBJ1-2; D possibly corresponds to TRBD1 (6 bases). The germline V and J ends were trimmed by 0 bases and 6 bases, with 17 bases remaining between them. Germline loops: CDR1 DFQATT, CDR2 SNEGSKA (reference sequence). The CDR3 extends over 15 amino acids. The CDR3 region is CSARDWGRGGDGYTF. The CDR3 DNA follows: TGCAGTGCTAGAGATTGGGGCAGGGGTGGCGATGGCTACACCTTC.

A few counts support this clonotype. The J gene is TRBJ2-4, the V gene TRBV29-1; D could derive from TRBD1 or TRBD2 (5 bases each). Trimming took 0 bases from V and 0 from J, leaving 9 bases between them. This CDR3 has 15 amino acids. Germline CDR1 and CDR2: SQVTM and ANQGSEA. Here the CDR3 reads CSVEDGTLAKNIQYF. CDR3 nucleotides: TGCAGCGTTGAAGACGGGACCCTAGCCAAAAACATTCAGTACTTC.

V is TRBV20-1 and J is TRBJ2-7, with a possible D match to TRBD2 (5 bases). CDR1 and CDR2 from the germline V gene are DFQATT and SNEGSKA (reference sequence). Trimming pared 0 bases from V and 12 bases from J, leaving 15 bases between. The CDR3 has 12 residues. CDR3 bases: TGCAGTGCTAGAGATCCCCTAACGGGGAGGTACTTC. This encodes CSARDPLTGRYF.

The rearrangement joins TRBV7-3 to TRBJ2-3; 7 positions agree with TRBD1. CDR1 is SGHTA and CDR2 is FQGTGA in the germline V gene. V trimming: 5 bases; J trimming: 1 base; junction bases outside the gene matches: 6. CDR3 length: 15 residues. The CDR3 spells CASSRRQGGTDTQYF. In nucleotides, the CDR3 is TGTGCCAGCAGCCGCCGACAGGGAGGCACAGATACGCAGTATTTT.

In the case of this clonotype: At one of its ends the junction is not consistent with the germline gene, which may arise from a read error. The rearrangement uses TRBV5-1 and TRBJ2-1, with TRBD2 as a possible D gene (5 bases). The CDR3 is 15 amino acids. Germline CDR1 is SGHRS and CDR2 is YFSETQ. This CDR3 is CASSLERGEYNERFF. Written as DNA, the CDR3 is TGCGCCAGCAGCTTGGAACGGGGTGAATACAATGAGCGGTTCTTC.

This clonotype was seen more than once but under ten times. The chain has TRBV20-1 and TRBJ2-5, with a tentative D call TRBD2 (6 bases). The length of the CDR3 is 20 residues. With 1 base removed from V and 1 base from J, the gap between germline ends came to 28 bases. Germline values: CDR1 DFQATT, CDR2 SNEGSKA (reference sequence). The CDR3 DNA reads TGCAGTGCTAGAGGGGAGGCCCCGAGAGAGAGTCGAGGGATCCAAGAGACCCAGTACTTC. Encoded protein: CSARGEAPRESRGIQETQYF.

The chain links TRBV29-1 to TRBJ2-7, with D possibly being TRBD1 or TRBD2 (5 bases each). Germline assignment: CDR1 SQVTM and CDR2 ANQGSEA. The CDR3 loop spans 12 amino acids. V lost 7 bases and J lost 3, with 13 bases in between. The chain's CDR3 is CSARDLIYEQYF. The CDR3 nucleotides read TGCAGCGCTAGGGACCTGATCTACGAGCAGTACTTC.

As concerns this clonotype: Germline is not matched at one junction end, which may reflect a read error. The rearrangement joins TRBV6-1 to TRBJ2-1; D unresolved. The CDR3 contains 15 residues. The germline V gene encodes CDR1 MNHNS and CDR2 SASEGT. CDR3 residues: CACSDYEDTYNEQFF. DNA of the CDR3: TGTGCCTGCAGTGATTATGAGGATACCTACAATGAGCAGTTCTTC.

The rearrangement uses TRBV20-1 and TRBJ2-3, with 9 nucleotides matching TRBD1. CDR3 size: 14 residues. The germline CDR1 and CDR2 sequences are DFQATT and SNEGSKA (reference sequence). CDR3 in DNA: TGCAGCATCTGGACAGGGGAAGACGCAGATACGCAGTATTTT. Its translation: CSIWTGEDADTQYF.

V gene TRBV12-3 or TRBV12-4 combines with J gene TRBJ2-7; either TRBD1 or TRBD2 may supply D (5 bases each). The germline V and J ends were trimmed by 6 bases and 0 bases, with 18 bases remaining between them. The CDR3 loop spans 16 amino acids. This CDR3 reads CASSPWAGSHSYEQYF. Written as DNA, the CDR3 is TGTGCCAGCAGCCCCTGGGCAGGGAGCCACTCCTACGAGCAGTACTTC.

On this clonotype itself: At one end the junction does not follow the germline gene, possibly because of a read error. The V gene is TRBV5-1, the J gene TRBJ2-1; D is perhaps TRBD2 (6 bases). CDR3 size: 15 residues. CDR1 is SGHRS and CDR2 is YFSETQ in the germline V gene. In DNA form, the CDR3 reads TGCGTCAGCAGGAATCGGGAGTCCTCCTACAATGAGCAGTTCTTC. Protein sequence: CVSRNRESSYNEQFF.

The rearrangement joins TRBV5-1 to TRBJ2-7; D call uncertain. The CDR3 is made up of 14 amino acids. Trimming took 1 base from V and 1 from J, leaving 9 bases between them. Germline V gene sequence: CDR1 SGHRS, CDR2 YFSETQ. This chain's CDR3 is CASSLIPESYEQYF. CDR3 in DNA: TGCGCCAGCAGCTTGATCCCAGAGTCCTACGAGCAGTACTTC.

The rearrangement uses TRBV5-1 and TRBJ1-2, with a possible D match to TRBD1 (5 bases). This CDR3 is built from 12 residues. V lost 4 bases to trimming and J lost 8 bases, with 12 bases between them. Germline V gene data show CDR1 as SGHRS and CDR2 as YFSETQ. The CDR3 sequence: CASSLDSDGYTF. The CDR3 DNA follows: TGCGCCAGCAGCCTCGACAGTGACGGCTACACCTTC.

The chain combines TRBV5-1 with TRBJ2-7, with 14 positions matching TRBD2. This CDR3 has 15 residues. Germline-derived CDR1 and CDR2 are SGHRS and YFSETQ. The J segment lost 3 bases and the V segment lost 6 bases, leaving 5 bases of the junction unmatched. The CDR3 region has the DNA TGCGCCAGCAAGGGACTAGCGGGAGAGTTCTACGAGCAGTACTTC. Amino acids: CASKGLAGEFYEQYF.

The chain couples TRBV7-9 to TRBJ1-6; no firm D call. The CDR3 extends over 16 amino acids. The V gene's germline CDR1 is SEHNR and CDR2 FQNEAQ (reference sequence). The V and J ends lost 5 bases and 9 bases respectively, with 20 bases between them. The CDR3 DNA follows: TGTGCCAGCAGCGCCTGGGGTTCAGGCTTGGGTTCACCCCTCCACTTT. It encodes CASSAWGSGLGSPLHF.

This clonotype has a handful of counts. The V gene is TRBV15, the J gene TRBJ2-7, with unresolved D. The CDR3 is 14 residues long. Between the trimmed V and J ends, which lost 2 bases and 2 bases, there was a span of 10 bases. The germline gives CDR1 LNHNV, CDR2 YYDKDF (reference sequence). The CDR3, as DNA: TGTGCCACCAGCAGAAATCAGCCCCCCTACGAGCAGTACTTC. Residues: CATSRNQPPYEQYF.

The rearrangement joins TRBV6-6 to TRBJ2-3; 7 nucleotides agree with TRBD2. Germline V gives CDR1 MNHNY, CDR2 SVGAGI (reference sequence). Losses at the gene ends were 1 base for V and 1 base for J; bases not matched to a gene: 5. The CDR3 contains 16 residues. The CDR3 reads CASSYWGGSGTDTQYF. The CDR3 nucleotides read TGTGCCAGCAGTTACTGGGGGGGGAGCGGCACAGATACGCAGTATTTT.

This clonotype was counted only a few times. The rearrangement uses TRBV10-3 and TRBJ2-1; TRBD2 aligns across 12 bases. J lost 10 bases, V lost 6 bases, and 13 bases had no gene match. This CDR3 has 16 residues. Germline CDR1 is ENHRY and CDR2 is SYGVKD. Written as DNA, the CDR3 is TGTGCCATCAGAGGACCGACTAGCGGGAGAATGATGGAGCAGTTCTTC. Protein: CAIRGPTSGRMMEQFF.

This chain joins TRBV5-1 and TRBJ1-5, with D uncertain. Germline lookup yields CDR1 SGHRS and CDR2 YFSETQ. Trimming removed 0 bases from V and 2 bases from J, with 15 bases in between. The CDR3 length is 17 residues. The CDR3 nucleotides read TGCGCCAGCAGCTTGGAACCGCTCCGGGCGGGCAATCAGCCCCAGCATTTT. Encoded protein: CASSLEPLRAGNQPQHF. The full variable domain, rest sourced from reference TRBV5-1 and TRBJ1-5, is KAGVTQTPRYLIKTRGQQVTLSCSPISGHRSVSWYQQTPGQGLQFLFEYFSETQRNKGNFPGRFSGRQFSNSRSEMNVSTLELGDSALYLCASSLEPLRAGNQPQHFGDGTRLSIL.

The table lists this clonotype with a few counts. CDR3 bases: TGTGCCAGCAGTGAAGTGCCTAGCGGGAGCTCCTACGAGCAGTACTTC. Translation gives CASSEVPSGSSYEQYF. The V gene is TRBV2, the J gene TRBJ2-7; 10 bases match TRBD2. Germline V lookup: CDR1 SNHLY, CDR2 FYNNEI. This CDR3 contains 16 residues. Losses at the gene ends were 1 base for V and 0 bases for J; bases not matched to a gene: 3.